The 31 T cell receptor beta chains below were found in one sample sequenced in a study of cytomegalovirus exposure and HLA in healthy donors. Both 60 Vbeta primers and 13 Jbeta primers went into the PCR. Generated by immunoSEQ multiplex PCR, the TCRdb table keeps only in-frame clones and is missing some. This sample has about 120,000 clones, with 9% to 10% found just once. Sequenced material: PBMCs. The receptors come from a man aged 30 to 45 in good health and CMV-seronegative.

This chain uses TRBV2 with TRBJ2-7; D not resolved. Germline CDR1 and CDR2: SNHLY and FYNNEI. V was pared by 7 bases and J by 1 base, with 5 bases between. This CDR3 comprises 11 residues. In DNA form, the CDR3 reads TGTGCCAGCACGCAGTCCTACGAGCAGTACTTC. This translates into CASTQSYEQYF.

Only a few counts were recorded for this clone. One end of the junction does not line up with germline, which may come from a read error. Other nucleotide sequences in the sample specify the same CDR3. The chain links TRBV5-1 to TRBJ2-3; 8 nucleotides align to TRBD1. Germline V gives CDR1 SGHRS, CDR2 YFSETQ. There are 15 residues in the CDR3. The CDR3 spells CASSLSAGGTDTQYF. CDR3 sequence (DNA): TGCGCCAGCAGCCTCTCGGCAGGGGGCACAGATACGCAGTACTTT.

This clone was seen more than once but under ten times. The rearrangement links TRBV9 to TRBJ2-1, with 11 positions matching TRBD2. This CDR3 has 16 amino acids. The V gene end was trimmed by 0 bases and the J gene end by 8 bases; junction bases not matched to a gene: 7. The germline CDR1 and CDR2 sequences are SGDLS and YYNGEE. The CDR3 loop reads CASSVEVAGGVDEQFF. DNA for the CDR3: TGTGCCAGCAGCGTAGAGGTAGCGGGAGGGGTGGATGAGCAGTTCTTC.

This clone has a handful of counts. The J gene is TRBJ1-1, the V gene TRBV21-1; TRBD1, as called in the table, went unchecked against the DNA. TRBV21-1 is designated a pseudogene. The CDR3 spans 13 residues. CDR3 region: CASSEQGPTEAFF. DNA for the CDR3: TGTGCCAGCAGTGAACAGGGCCCCACTGAAGCTTTCTTT.

V is TRBV5-1 and J is TRBJ2-1; D might be TRBD2 (6 bases). V shed 2 bases and J shed 3 bases, with 12 bases lying between them. Germline V gives CDR1 SGHRS, CDR2 YFSETQ. The CDR3 loop spans 15 amino acids. The CDR3: CASSFTSSHYNEQFF. In nucleotides, the CDR3 is TGCGCCAGCAGCTTTACTAGCAGCCACTACAATGAGCAGTTCTTC.

This clone was detected a few times. This chain joins TRBV30 and TRBJ2-1; 8 positions match TRBD2. The germline V gene has CDR1 GTSNPN and CDR2 SVGIG (reference sequence). This CDR3 has 15 residues. V shed 0 bases and J 6 bases; nucleotides not matched to a gene: 7. CDR3 nucleotide sequence: TGTGCCTGGAGTGTGGGCGGGAGGTTGGGCAATGAGCAGTTCTTC. It translates to CAWSVGGRLGNEQFF.

There are a few counts of this clone. V is TRBV7-9 and J is TRBJ2-6; D unresolved. CDR1 and CDR2 (germline): SEHNR, FQNEAQ (reference sequence). The CDR3 consists of 15 residues. V lost 5 bases, J lost 0 bases, and 8 bases lay in between. CDR3 residues: CASSRVISGANVLTF. CDR3 nucleotide sequence: TGTGCCAGCAGCCGAGTCATCTCTGGGGCCAACGTCCTGACTTTC.

The genes are TRBV10-3 and TRBJ2-1, with 8 bases matching TRBD1. CDR1 and CDR2 from the germline V gene are ENHRY and SYGVKD. With 3 bases clipped from V and 10 bases from J, the junction kept 2 bases outside the gene matches. This CDR3 is 12 amino acids long. The CDR3 loop is CAISDDRGEQFF. CDR3 DNA: TGTGCCATCAGTGACGACAGGGGAGAGCAGTTCTTC.

This clone appeared a few times. The V gene is TRBV21-1, the J gene TRBJ1-2; the D call in the table, TRBD1, was not verified against the DNA. TRBV21-1 is an annotated pseudogene. This CDR3 spans 14 amino acids. CDR3 region: CAICSGSGLWGYTF. The DNA for the CDR3 is TGTGCCATCTGCTCTGGGTCAGGTCTTTGGGGCTACACCTTC.

This clone was counted only a few times. The chain carries TRBV9 and TRBJ2-5, with 8 bases aligning to TRBD2. The germline gives CDR1 SGDLS, CDR2 YYNGEE. This CDR3 contains 15 residues. The ends lost 6 bases at V and 5 bases at J; junction bases unmatched: 12. The DNA for the CDR3 is TGTGCCAGCAACCCTTCACAACGGGGGGGGGAGACCCAGTACTTC. Protein sequence: CASNPSQRGGETQYF.

The chain's CDR3 is CASRRLISGRANTIYF. The CDR3 DNA follows: TGTGCCAGCAGACGCTTAATTTCCGGCAGGGCGAACACCATATATTTT. This rearrangement joins TRBV11-2 to TRBJ1-3, with D perhaps TRBD1 (5 bases). Germline loops: CDR1 SGHAT, CDR2 FQNNGV. The CDR3 sequence is 16 residues long. Deletions cut 6 bases from V and 7 bases from J, with 22 bases between.

On this clone: One end of the junction varies from germline; a read error may be responsible. The chain employs TRBV5-4 and TRBJ2-1, with 10 bases that match TRBD2. The CDR3 runs 15 residues. CDR1 and CDR2 from the germline V gene are SGHNT and YYREEE (reference sequence). CDR3 sequence: CASSLERGGYNKQFF. In DNA form, the CDR3 reads TGTGCCAGCAGCTTGGAGCGGGGGGGCTACAATAAGCAGTTCTTC.

This clone appeared a few times. This sequence joins TRBV11-2 and TRBJ2-5; 12 bases match TRBD2. V trimming: 5 bases; J trimming: 4 bases; junction bases outside the gene matches: 8. The CDR3 is 16 amino acids. From germline, CDR1 is SGHAT and CDR2 FQNNGV. The CDR3 DNA reads as TGTGCCAGCAGCCCGGTGGGACTAGCGGGCTCAGAGACCCAGTACTTC. It codes for CASSPVGLAGSETQYF.

This clone was picked up a small number of times. The gene calls are TRBV4-2 and TRBJ2-1; tentative D call: TRBD2 (6 bases). V lost 4 bases to trimming and J lost 7 bases, with 11 bases between them. CDR1 and CDR2 from the germline V gene are LGHNA and YNFKEQ. The CDR3 has 13 residues. Written as DNA, the CDR3 is TGTGCCAGCAGCCCGTCCCGGGGGAATGAGCAGTTCTTC. It codes for CASSPSRGNEQFF.

The chain combines TRBV10-3 with TRBJ2-7, with D possibly being TRBD1 (5 bases). V lost 5 bases and J lost 1, with 12 bases in between. This CDR3 comprises 14 residues. Germline CDR1 ENHRY, CDR2 SYGVKD. CDR3 in amino acids: CAISPQGGSYEQYF. The CDR3 region has the DNA TGTGCCATCAGTCCTCAGGGTGGTTCCTACGAGCAGTACTTC.

This clone has more than one count but fewer than ten. The chain joins TRBV7-9 to TRBJ1-5; possible D gene TRBD1, 6 bases. The CDR3 length is 15 residues. V was shortened by 3 bases and J by 0 bases, with 9 bases between the two germline ends. CDR1 and CDR2 (germline): SEHNR, FQNEAQ (reference sequence). The CDR3 DNA sequence: TGTGCCAGCAGCTTCGGGGACAATAGCAATCAGCCCCAGCATTTT. This encodes CASSFGDNSNQPQHF.

The rearrangement uses TRBV10-1 and TRBJ2-7, with TRBD1 identical over 8 bases. Germline CDR1 WNHNN, CDR2 SYGVQD (reference sequence). J gave up 5 bases and V 2 bases, and 5 bases lay outside the gene matches. The CDR3 is made up of 14 amino acids. The CDR3 DNA follows: TGCGCCAGCAGTGAGGACAGGGGCGGGAACGAGCAGTACTTC. It translates to CASSEDRGGNEQYF.

V and J are TRBV7-3 and TRBJ2-1; the match to TRBD2 covers 10 bases. From germline, CDR1 is SGHTA and CDR2 FQGTGA. V lost 6 bases, J lost 5 bases, and 7 bases stayed unmatched. The CDR3 is made up of 15 amino acids. CDR3 region: CASRLASGGHNEQFF. The CDR3 nucleotides read TGTGCCAGCAGACTTGCTAGCGGGGGACACAATGAGCAGTTCTTC.

The sample holds a few counts of this clone. This chain uses TRBV5-1 with TRBJ2-2, with 9 bases matching TRBD1. J gave up 0 bases and V 0 bases, and 0 bases lay outside the gene matches. CDR1 is SGHRS, CDR2 YFSETQ, per germline. The CDR3 sequence is 16 residues long. The CDR3: CASSLGQGANTGELFF. CDR3 bases: TGCGCCAGCAGCTTGGGACAGGGGGCGAACACCGGGGAGCTGTTTTTT.

The CDR3 DNA follows: TGTGCCACCAGCAGAACGGGGGGCCGGGAGACCCAGTACTTC. It is translated as CATSRTGGRETQYF. V gene TRBV15 combines with J gene TRBJ2-5; possibly TRBD2 for D (7 bases). The V gene lost 2 bases and the J gene lost 5 bases, with 12 bases spanning the gap. The CDR3 covers 14 residues. CDR1 is LNHNV, CDR2 YYDKDF, per germline (reference sequence). Full variable domain (remainder filled in from reference TRBV15 and TRBJ2-5): DAMVIQNPRYQVTQFGKPVTLSCSQTLNHNVMYWYQQKSSQAPKLLFHYYDKDFNNEADTPDNFQSRRPNTSFCFLDIRSPGLGDTAMYLCATSRTGGRETQYFGPGTRLLVL.

The chain couples TRBV6-1 to TRBJ2-7; D unclear. The CDR3 extends over 13 amino acids. Germline lookup yields CDR1 MNHNS and CDR2 SASEGT. The ends were cut back, 5 bases at V and 0 bases at J, with 8 bases in the middle. The CDR3 is CASSSPSSYEQYF. The CDR3 DNA follows: TGTGCCAGCAGTTCCCCCAGCTCCTACGAGCAGTACTTC.

V is TRBV4-3 and J is TRBJ2-6, with D unclear. Looked up from germline, CDR1 is LGHNA and CDR2 is YSLEER. V was pared by 0 bases and J by 0 bases, with 6 bases between. The CDR3 extends over 16 amino acids. The CDR3 sequence is CASSQDLSSGANVLTF. In DNA form, the CDR3 reads TGCGCCAGCAGCCAAGATCTAAGCTCTGGGGCCAACGTCCTGACTTTC.

The J gene is TRBJ2-5, the V gene TRBV19, with D perhaps matching TRBD2 (6 bases). The CDR3 spans 12 residues. Germline V gene sequence: CDR1 LNHDA, CDR2 SQIVND (reference sequence). The germline V and J ends were trimmed by 3 bases and 4 bases, with 6 bases remaining between them. In DNA form, the CDR3 reads TGTGCCAGTAGTATCGGGAGAGAGACCCAGTACTTC. Translation: CASSIGRETQYF.

The rearrangement links TRBV10-3 to TRBJ2-7, with D possibly TRBD2 on 6 matching bases. The CDR3 covers 14 residues. Germline-derived CDR1 and CDR2 are ENHRY and SYGVKD. The germline V and J ends were trimmed by 3 bases and 2 bases, with 11 bases remaining between them. The CDR3: CAISDNGGAYEQYF. CDR3 bases: TGTGCCATCAGTGACAACGGGGGAGCCTACGAGCAGTACTTC.

This clone has more than one count but fewer than ten. The chain carries TRBV11-2 and TRBJ2-7, with 7 nucleotides matching TRBD2. CDR1 and CDR2 from the germline V gene are SGHAT and FQNNGV. V lost 5 bases and J lost 7; bases outside the gene matches: 11. This CDR3 has 14 amino acids. The CDR3 DNA sequence: TGTGCCAGCAGCCCCAGGACTAGGATAGATGAGCAGTACTTC. This encodes CASSPRTRIDEQYF.

Concerning this clone itself: The sample has other DNA sequences that encode this CDR3 too. The rearrangement joins TRBV30 to TRBJ2-7, with 8 nucleotides matching TRBD1. CDR1 is GTSNPN, CDR2 SVGIG, per germline (reference sequence). The CDR3 totals 14 residues. V was clipped by 0 bases and J by 1 base; unmatched bases: 2. In DNA form, the CDR3 reads TGTGCCTGGAGTGTAGGGACAGGTTCCTACGAGCAGTACTTC. It encodes CAWSVGTGSYEQYF.

A few counts support this clone. The chain uses TRBV7-2 and TRBJ2-1, with a possible D match to TRBD1 (5 bases). Germline V gene lookup returns CDR1 SGHTA and CDR2 FQGNSA. This CDR3 comprises 13 residues. The V end was cut by 1 base, the J end by 9 bases, with 10 bases between. The CDR3 nucleotides are TGTGCCAGCAGCTTAGACAGGTTTCGTGAGCAGTTCTTC. Translation gives CASSLDRFREQFF. The full variable domain, in which reference TRBV7-2 and TRBJ2-1 provide the parts outside the CDR3, is GAGVSQSPSNKVTEKGKDVELRCDPISGHTALYWYRQSLGQGLEFLIYFQGNSAPDKSGLPSDRFSAERTGGSVSTLTIQRTQQEDSAVYLCASSLDRFREQFFGPGTRLTVL.

This clone was seen only a few times. This chain links TRBV7-2 with TRBJ2-2, with TRBD2 as a possible D gene (5 bases). Trimming stripped 5 bases from V and 9 bases from J, with 13 bases between. The CDR3 runs to 13 residues. The V gene's germline CDR1 is SGHTA and CDR2 FQGNSA. The CDR3 DNA sequence: TGTGCCAGCAGCCGGGAAGAGGGCCGGGAGCTGTTTTTT. Protein product: CASSREEGRELFF.

This clone was found a few times. The rearrangement links TRBV5-4 to TRBJ2-3; 8 bases are shared with TRBD2. This CDR3 is 13 amino acids long. Trimming cost V 4 bases and J 5 bases; bases outside gene matches: 3. Germline loops: CDR1 SGHNT, CDR2 YYREEE (reference sequence). This CDR3 reads CASSPGGEDTQYF. Written as DNA, the CDR3 is TGTGCCAGCAGCCCGGGGGGGGAAGATACGCAGTATTTT.

The chain combines TRBV30 with TRBJ2-7, with TRBD1 identical over 8 bases. The trim removed 1 base at V and 0 bases at J, leaving 5 bases unmatched. Germline CDR1 GTSNPN, CDR2 SVGIG (reference sequence). This CDR3 contains 15 residues. CDR3 in amino acids: CAWSDLGTGSYEQYF. The CDR3 DNA follows: TGTGCCTGGAGTGACTTAGGGACAGGCTCCTACGAGCAGTACTTC.

This clone was counted between two and nine times. This chain links TRBV15 with TRBJ2-3; 8 bases line up with TRBD2. Germline loops: CDR1 LNHNV, CDR2 YYDKDF (reference sequence). This CDR3 has 19 amino acids. V lost 0 bases and J lost 2; bases outside the gene matches: 13. CDR3 bases: TGTGCCACCAGCAGAGATGGGACCTACCTAGCGGGCCTCACAGATACGCAGTATTTT. Protein: CATSRDGTYLAGLTDTQYF.